A single sample gave rise to the 19 T cell receptor beta chains below, sequenced in a study of blood T cell repertoires in COVID-19. The method was immunoSEQ multiplex PCR; TCRdb's version includes in-frame clones alone and lacks a portion of them. This sample carries roughly 300,000 clones, 81% of them seen once, and the ten largest clones take roughly 2.9%. The sequencing sample was made of peripheral blood. The receptors were sampled from a woman between 55 and 75 years old with active or convalescent COVID-19.

The chain carries TRBV10-2 and TRBJ2-5, with D unclear. Germline values: CDR1 WSHSY, CDR2 SAAADI. The CDR3 is 13 residues long. The ends were cut back, 8 bases at V and 5 bases at J, with 15 bases in the middle. The CDR3 spells CASGLRTRETQYF. CDR3 DNA: TGCGCCAGCGGGTTAAGAACGAGGGAGACCCAGTACTTC.

The chain uses TRBV13 and TRBJ1-1, with 10 bases identical to TRBD1. Trimming at V came to 5 bases and at J to 6 bases, leaving 9 bases not matched to a gene. Germline V gene sequence: CDR1 PRHDT, CDR2 FYEKMQ (reference sequence). CDR3 length: 15 residues. Here the CDR3 DNA reads TGTGCCAGCAGCCCGGACAGGGGGATTTCAGCTGAAGCTTTCTTT. Translating gives CASSPDRGISAEAFF.

This clone was observed a handful of times. The gene calls are TRBV4-2 and TRBJ1-1; D is ambiguous. Germline V gene sequence: CDR1 LGHNA, CDR2 YNFKEQ. V was pared by 5 bases and J by 3 bases, with 10 bases between. There are 13 residues in the CDR3. CDR3 protein: CASSVGTDTEAFF. CDR3 coding DNA: TGTGCCAGCAGCGTGGGCACCGACACTGAAGCTTTCTTT.

The rearrangement uses TRBV10-1 and TRBJ2-7; tentatively, D is TRBD2 (7 bases). The CDR3 runs to 13 residues. The V and J ends lost 10 bases and 5 bases respectively, with 18 bases between them. Germline V gene data show CDR1 as WNHNN and CDR2 as SYGVQD (reference sequence). The CDR3 region is CATQKGGADEQYF. In DNA form, the CDR3 reads TGCGCCACCCAGAAGGGGGGGGCCGACGAGCAGTACTTC.

The rearrangement joins TRBV5-1 to TRBJ1-1; D is unclear. Germline CDR1 and CDR2: SGHRS and YFSETQ. Trimming took off 0 bases at V and 5 bases at J, with 14 bases between the two ends. The CDR3 consists of 15 residues. The CDR3 is CASSLASGLTTEAFF. The CDR3 nucleotides read TGCGCCAGCAGCTTGGCCTCAGGACTTACAACTGAAGCTTTCTTT.

The chain couples TRBV24-1 to TRBJ1-2; TRBD1 matches 11 bases. J lost 4 bases, V lost 2 bases, and 8 bases had no gene match. The CDR3 is 17 amino acids. Germline V gene data show CDR1 as KGHDR and CDR2 as SFDVKD. This chain's CDR3 is CATSDSSWTGGVYGYTF. The CDR3 DNA sequence: TGTGCCACCAGTGATTCCTCCTGGACAGGGGGCGTCTATGGCTACACCTTC.

This chain uses TRBV11-2 with TRBJ2-5, with D possibly being TRBD2 (6 bases). The CDR3 runs 16 residues. Germline loops: CDR1 SGHAT, CDR2 FQNNGV. Trimming cost V 3 bases and J 5 bases, with 19 bases left between them. CDR3 residues: CASSFPGGARLETQYF. In nucleotides, the CDR3 is TGTGCCAGCAGCTTCCCCGGAGGGGCGAGGTTGGAGACCCAGTACTTC. Supplemented by reference TRBV11-2 and TRBJ2-5, the full variable domain reads EAGVAQSPRYKIIEKRQSVAFWCNPISGHATLYWYQQILGQGPKLLIQFQNNGVVDDSQLPKDRFSAERLKGVDSTLKIQPAKLEDSAVYLCASSFPGGARLETQYFGPGTRLLVL.

The chain combines TRBV6-1 with TRBJ2-2; 10 bases match TRBD2. The germline V gene encodes CDR1 MNHNS and CDR2 SASEGT. V gave up 3 bases and J gave up 4 bases; unmatched junction bases: 8. This CDR3 region has 17 residues. The CDR3 loop reads CASSEGASGGSTGELFF. The CDR3 nucleotides read TGTGCCAGCAGTGAGGGCGCTAGCGGGGGTTCCACCGGGGAGCTGTTTTTT.

The genes are TRBV5-6 and TRBJ1-1; D is undetermined. Germline lookup yields CDR1 SGHDT and CDR2 YYEEEE. V shed 4 bases and J shed 4 bases, with 26 bases lying between them. This CDR3 comprises 18 residues. CDR3 coding DNA: TGTGCCAGCAGCACTCGCGGAGGAGGCAGGACCATACGCACTGAAGCTTTCTTT. This sequence encodes CASSTRGGGRTIRTEAFF.

The genes are TRBV11-2 and TRBJ1-1, with 10 bases lining up with TRBD1. Germline CDR1 is SGHAT and CDR2 is FQNNGV. After removal of 4 bases from V and 0 bases from J, the junction contained 2 bases not matched to a gene. The CDR3 length is 15 residues. CDR3 amino acids: CASSSTGGLNTEAFF. CDR3 in DNA: TGTGCCAGCAGCTCGACAGGGGGCTTGAACACTGAAGCTTTCTTT.

This sequence joins TRBV19 and TRBJ2-7; 7 bases are shared with TRBD1. The CDR3 covers 15 residues. Germline lookup yields CDR1 LNHDA and CDR2 SQIVND (reference sequence). The J segment lost 1 base and the V segment lost 5 bases, leaving 8 bases of the junction unmatched. CDR3 residues: CASSSQGQLSYEQYF. CDR3 coding DNA: TGTGCCAGTAGTTCACAGGGACAGCTTTCCTACGAGCAGTACTTC.

The chain carries TRBV19 and TRBJ1-2; D is uncertain. With 1 base removed from V and 8 bases from J, the gap between germline ends came to 14 bases. CDR3 length: 14 residues. Germline CDR1 and CDR2: LNHDA and SQIVND (reference sequence). CDR3 sequence (DNA): TGTGCCAGTAGTATAGTACCCGCCACGGGGGGCTACACCTTC. It codes for CASSIVPATGGYTF.

This chain links TRBV29-1 with TRBJ2-7, with D perhaps matching TRBD2 (6 bases). Trimming shortened V by 4 bases and J by 1 base, and 14 bases separated the two germline ends. Germline CDR1 is SQVTM and CDR2 is ANQGSEA. The CDR3 length is 14 residues. The CDR3 DNA sequence: TGCAGCGTTGTAGCTGGGACTGGATCCTACGAGCAGTACTTC. It encodes CSVVAGTGSYEQYF.

The J gene is TRBJ1-3, the V gene TRBV27, with D unclear. CDR1 is MNHEY, CDR2 SMNVEV, per germline (reference sequence). CDR3 size: 15 residues. Between the trimmed V and J ends, which lost 4 bases and 0 bases, there was a span of 10 bases. The chain's CDR3 is CASSSRFLSGNTIYF. The CDR3, as DNA: TGTGCCAGCAGTTCGAGGTTCCTCTCTGGAAACACCATATATTTT.

This chain joins TRBV29-1 and TRBJ1-5, with a weak D call TRBD1 (6 bases). This CDR3 comprises 13 residues. Germline assignment: CDR1 SQVTM and CDR2 ANQGSEA. With 3 bases removed from V and 4 bases from J, the gap between germline ends came to 10 bases. This CDR3 is CSVEQGTNQPQHF. In nucleotides, the CDR3 is TGCAGCGTTGAGCAGGGGACGAATCAGCCCCAGCATTTT.

V and J are TRBV3-1 (or the pseudogene TRBV3-2) and TRBJ1-1, with D uncertain. CDR1 and CDR2 from the germline V gene are LGHDT and YNNKEL (reference sequence). Trimming took 6 bases from V and 1 from J, leaving 6 bases between them. The CDR3 runs 12 residues. DNA for the CDR3: TGTGCCAGCAGTCGGGGGAACACTGAAGCTTTCTTT. It translates to CASSRGNTEAFF.

V is TRBV7-3 and J is TRBJ2-5, with 8 nucleotides matching TRBD2. This CDR3 is built from 18 residues. Germline V CDR1 and CDR2: SGHTA, FQGTGA. The ends lost 2 bases at V and 1 base at J; junction bases unmatched: 12. This CDR3 is CASSLSTGVAGSQETQYF. The CDR3 DNA reads as TGTGCCAGCAGCTTATCCACCGGGGTAGCGGGGTCCCAAGAGACCCAGTACTTC. The full variable domain, its missing parts supplied by reference TRBV7-3 and TRBJ2-5, is GAGVSQTPSNKVTEKGKYVELRCDPISGHTALYWYRQSLGQGPEFLIYFQGTGAADDSGLPNDRFFAVRPEGSVSTLKIQRTERGDSAVYLCASSLSTGVAGSQETQYFGPGTRLLVL.

This clone was observed once. V gene TRBV6-5 combines with J gene TRBJ2-3; 10 bases are shared with TRBD2. The CDR3 has 14 amino acids. The ends lost 6 bases at V and 4 bases at J; junction bases unmatched: 4. Germline CDR1 reads MNHEY; CDR2 reads SVGAGI. The CDR3 here is CASRRSGGADTQYF. CDR3 DNA: TGTGCCAGCAGACGGAGCGGGGGGGCAGATACGCAGTATTTT.

The chain combines TRBV5-4 with TRBJ2-1; 11 nucleotides match TRBD2. CDR1 SGHNT and CDR2 YYREEE come from the germline V gene (reference sequence). V lost 5 bases to trimming and J lost 0 bases; unmatched junction nucleotides: 13. This CDR3 has 19 residues. CDR3 DNA: TGTGCCAGCAGTTTCACCACTAGCGGGGGACCACGCTCCTACAATGAGCAGTTCTTC. Its translation: CASSFTTSGGPRSYNEQFF.